This T cell receptor beta chain is from a study of shared clonotypes between healthy human individuals. For this clone: Its specificity is unknown.

Deep level was the assay's run setting. Several immunoSEQ plates held equal portions of the genomic DNA taken from each subset. Data came from immunoSEQ multiplex PCR; TCRdb stores just in-frame clones and leaves some out. In the table there are approximately 2,000,000 clones, around 93% of which are singletons. CD45RO-negative, CCR7-positively selected cells formed the naive CD8 fraction, excluding terminally differentiated effector memory CD45RA+ cells. Study-wide points: Large sequencing depth failed to make sorted-subset sequencing complete, rarefaction showed. Relative to their counterparts shared across all four donors, non-shared clonotypes exhibited diminished generation probabilities.

The sequence was obtained from a man between 18 and 29 years old in good health. Some clones in this sample may be carry-over from other donors' samples. The material sequenced was naive CD8+ T cells from PBMCs.

CDR3 nucleotides: TGTGCCAGTAGTATACAGCGGGGACCCCTCTACGAGCAGTACTTC. Protein sequence: CASSIQRGPLYEQYF. This chain joins TRBV19 and TRBJ2-7; 7 nucleotides match TRBD2. Germline CDR1 LNHDA, CDR2 SQIVND (reference sequence). The CDR3 extends over 15 amino acids. Losses at the gene ends were 2 bases for V and 3 bases for J; bases not matched to a gene: 7.